The entry that follows covers one TCR beta chain sequence. The antigen remains unidentified. This entry comes from a study of T cell responses to AZD1222 COVID-19 vaccine. Study results and caveats: No day 14 peak samples; only post-peak repertoires were characterized.

Trimming took 4 bases from V and 9 from J; bases not matched to a gene: 7. Looked up from germline, CDR1 is SGDLS and CDR2 is YYNGEE. This CDR3 has 15 amino acids. Using immunoSEQ multiplex PCR, the repertoire was profiled, and TCRdb retains in-frame clones only, with some absent. The sample consists of roughly 150,000 clones, 80% to 90% of them appearing once. This sequence originates from an adult who had recovered from COVID-19. The genes are TRBV9 and TRBJ2-7, with 16 bases identical to TRBD2. Here the sequenced sample was peripheral blood, taken after recovery from COVID-19. CDR3: CASSPGLAGGPWQYF. As DNA, the CDR3 is TGTGCCAGCAGCCCGGGACTAGCGGGAGGGCCTTGGCAGTACTTC.